This T cell receptor (beta chain) appears in the sequencing data of a study of cytomegalovirus exposure and HLA in healthy donors. Overall study context: HLA-typed donors were the source of about 81 million unique TCRs held in an early data release.

With regard to this clone: No antigen is known for it.

Germline values: CDR1 LNHDA, CDR2 SQIVND (reference sequence). The CDR3 spans 13 residues. The V and J ends lost 3 bases and 0 bases respectively, with 5 bases between them. Vbeta (60) and Jbeta (13) primers were used in the PCR. Generated by immunoSEQ multiplex PCR, the TCRdb table keeps only in-frame clones and is missing some. The table lists 65,000 to 80,000 clones, with approximately 7.5% in the top ten. Study-level findings and limits: Common viral pathogens seemed, in a later analysis, to connect with several of the most significant clusters. Immune exposure was documented only through CMV serostatus. The study recorded about 160 TCR beta chains that were cytomegalovirus-associated.

The rearrangement joins TRBV19 to TRBJ1-1, with D hard to call. The sequencing sample was made of PBMCs. This clonotype was sampled from a female donor in good health and CMV-seropositive. CDR3 loop: CASSITVNTEAFF. CDR3 coding DNA: TGTGCCAGTAGTATTACAGTGAACACTGAAGCTTTCTTT.